Listed below are T cell receptor beta chains from one sample, sequenced in a study of blood T cell repertoires in COVID-19. Sequencing used immunoSEQ multiplex PCR; TCRdb keeps in-frame clones, though not all of them. The repertoire holds roughly 200,000 clones, with around nine tenths as singletons. The sample was peripheral blood. The receptors shown here come from a man aged 35 to 55 with active or convalescent COVID-19. Each CDR3 is given with its conserved first and last residue. D genes are given only for firm matches. Clone size, where shown, is once, few, many, or a class for clones that have expanded.

j_gene: TRBJ2-5
d_gene: NA
v_gene: TRBV4-3
abundance: NA
CDR3aa: CASSQDRRTQYF
CDR3nt: TGCGCCAGCAGCCAAGATCGGAGGACCCAGTACTTC

j_gene: TRBJ2-1
d_gene: NA
v_gene: TRBV19
abundance: NA
CDR3aa: CASSSPVGGNEQFF
CDR3nt: TGTGCCAGTAGTTCTCCGGTCGGGGGCAATGAGCAGTTCTTC

j_gene: TRBJ1-2
d_gene: NA
v_gene: TRBV13
abundance: NA
CDR3aa: CASSLSPELYGYTF
CDR3nt: TGTGCCAGCAGCTTATCCCCGGAGCTATATGGCTACACCTTC

j_gene: TRBJ2-5
d_gene: NA
v_gene: TRBV5-8
abundance: NA
CDR3aa: CASSFGGPRTQYF
CDR3nt: TGTGCCAGCAGCTTCGGGGGGCCGAGGACCCAGTACTTC

j_gene: TRBJ1-4
d_gene: TRBD1
v_gene: TRBV6-1
abundance: NA
CDR3aa: CASSWGQNEKLFF
CDR3nt: TGTGCCAGCAGTTGGGGACAGAATGAAAAACTGTTTTTT

j_gene: TRBJ2-5
d_gene: TRBD2
v_gene: TRBV18
abundance: few
CDR3aa: CASSPTSGQETQYF
CDR3nt: TGTGCCAGCTCACCGACTAGCGGGCAAGAGACCCAGTACTTC

j_gene: TRBJ1-5
d_gene: NA
v_gene: TRBV6-1
abundance: NA
CDR3aa: CASSDLQWEGKPQHF
CDR3nt: TGTGCCAGCAGTGACCTACAGTGGGAGGGGAAGCCCCAGCATTTT

j_gene: TRBJ1-2
d_gene: NA
v_gene: TRBV5-1
abundance: NA
CDR3aa: CASSFALRGPHYGYTF
CDR3nt: TGCGCCAGCAGCTTTGCCTTGAGAGGGCCTCACTATGGCTACACCTTC

j_gene: TRBJ1-6
d_gene: NA
v_gene: TRBV21-1
abundance: once
CDR3aa: CASSSNRDTESSYNSPLHF
CDR3nt: TGTGCCAGCAGCTCCAACCGGGACACGGAGAGCTCCTATAATTCACCCCTCCACTTT

j_gene: TRBJ1-2
d_gene: TRBD1
v_gene: TRBV6-6
abundance: NA
CDR3aa: CASRGQGNNYGYTF
CDR3nt: TGTGCCAGCAGGGGACAGGGGAATAACTATGGCTACACCTTC

j_gene: TRBJ2-7
d_gene: NA
v_gene: TRBV14
abundance: NA
CDR3aa: CASSLGGSRREQYF
CDR3nt: TGTGCCAGCAGCCTAGGAGGTAGTAGGCGCGAGCAGTACTTC

j_gene: TRBJ2-3
d_gene: TRBD2
v_gene: TRBV10-3
abundance: NA
CDR3aa: CAIKSPSGGYTDTQYF
CDR3nt: TGTGCCATCAAAAGTCCTAGCGGGGGCTACACAGATACGCAGTATTTT

j_gene: TRBJ1-5
d_gene: NA
v_gene: TRBV9
abundance: NA
CDR3aa: CASSVDGANQPQHF
CDR3nt: TGTGCCAGCAGCGTAGATGGGGCCAATCAGCCCCAGCATTTT

j_gene: TRBJ2-5
d_gene: NA
v_gene: TRBV5-1
abundance: NA
CDR3aa: CASSSQGAKETQYF
CDR3nt: TGCGCCAGCAGCTCTCAGGGCGCCAAGGAGACCCAGTACTTC

j_gene: TRBJ1-1
d_gene: NA
v_gene: TRBV30
abundance: once
CDR3aa: CAWSVQGRPFEAFF
CDR3nt: TGTGCCTGGAGTGTACAGGGACGACCTTTCGAAGCTTTCTTT

j_gene: TRBJ2-1
d_gene: TRBD2
v_gene: TRBV6-6
abundance: NA
CDR3aa: CASSPVVAGVNNEQFF
CDR3nt: TGTGCCAGCAGTCCGGTCGTAGCGGGGGTCAACAATGAGCAGTTCTTC

j_gene: TRBJ1-2
d_gene: NA
v_gene: TRBV15
abundance: NA
CDR3aa: CATSRGGGNGYTF
CDR3nt: TGTGCCACCAGCAGAGGTGGAGGGAATGGCTACACCTTC

j_gene: TRBJ1-1
d_gene: NA
v_gene: TRBV6-1
abundance: NA
CDR3aa: CASSETGQINTEAFF
CDR3nt: TGTGCCAGCAGTGAAACTGGACAGATAAACACTGAAGCTTTCTTT

j_gene: TRBJ2-5
d_gene: TRBD2
v_gene: TRBV4-2
abundance: NA
CDR3aa: CASSQYQGLAEETQYF
CDR3nt: TGTGCCAGCAGCCAATACCAGGGACTAGCCGAAGAGACCCAGTACTTC

j_gene: TRBJ1-5
d_gene: NA
v_gene: TRBV5-1
abundance: NA
CDR3aa: CASSLAGESNQPQHF
CDR3nt: TGCGCCAGCAGCTTGGCCGGAGAGTCCAATCAGCCCCAGCATTTT

j_gene: TRBJ2-1
d_gene: NA
v_gene: TRBV5-1
abundance: NA
CDR3aa: CASSLTRMYNEQFF
CDR3nt: TGCGCCAGCAGCTTGACTAGAATGTACAATGAGCAGTTCTTC

j_gene: TRBJ2-1
d_gene: TRBD1
v_gene: TRBV18
abundance: NA
CDR3aa: CASSPPGTGGNNEQFF
CDR3nt: TGTGCCAGCTCACCACCCGGGACAGGGGGCAACAATGAGCAGTTCTTC

j_gene: TRBJ1-1
d_gene: NA
v_gene: TRBV6-5
abundance: NA
CDR3aa: CASSMTLAGTEAFF
CDR3nt: TGTGCCAGCAGTATGACCCTGGCGGGCACTGAAGCTTTCTTT

j_gene: TRBJ2-5
d_gene: NA
v_gene: TRBV12-5
abundance: NA
CDR3aa: CASGPPGLRGETQYF
CDR3nt: TGTGCTAGTGGTCCTCCGGGCCTCCGGGGAGAGACCCAGTACTTC

j_gene: TRBJ1-1
d_gene: TRBD1
v_gene: TRBV6-5
abundance: NA
CDR3aa: CASSSPGQATEAFF
CDR3nt: TGTGCCAGCAGTTCACCGGGACAGGCCACTGAAGCTTTCTTT

j_gene: TRBJ1-2
d_gene: NA
v_gene: TRBV6-6
abundance: NA
CDR3aa: CASSYPQGRYGYTF
CDR3nt: TGTGCCAGCAGTTACCCACAGGGACGCTATGGCTACACCTTC

j_gene: TRBJ1-1
d_gene: NA
v_gene: TRBV7-9
abundance: NA
CDR3aa: CASSVFVTEAFF
CDR3nt: TGTGCCAGCAGCGTCTTTGTTACTGAAGCTTTCTTT

j_gene: TRBJ1-1
d_gene: NA
v_gene: TRBV14
abundance: NA
CDR3aa: CASSHGTVNTEAFF
CDR3nt: TGTGCCAGCAGCCACGGGACTGTGAACACTGAAGCTTTCTTT

j_gene: TRBJ2-5
d_gene: NA
v_gene: TRBV30
abundance: NA
CDR3aa: CAWSVQGGQETQYF
CDR3nt: TGTGCCTGGAGTGTACAGGGGGGGCAAGAGACCCAGTACTTC

j_gene: TRBJ1-2
d_gene: NA
v_gene: TRBV2
abundance: NA
CDR3aa: CASSEFGGDGYTF
CDR3nt: TGTGCCAGCAGTGAATTCGGGGGGGATGGCTACACCTTC

j_gene: TRBJ1-6
d_gene: NA
v_gene: TRBV5-5
abundance: NA
CDR3aa: CASSLDRIYNSPLHF
CDR3nt: TGTGCCAGCAGCTTGGACAGGATATATAATTCACCCCTCCACTTT

j_gene: TRBJ2-1
d_gene: TRBD2
v_gene: TRBV4-2
abundance: NA
CDR3aa: CASSQDSGLAGAQFF
CDR3nt: TGTGCCAGCAGCCAAGATTCGGGACTAGCGGGGGCACAGTTCTTC

j_gene: TRBJ1-2
d_gene: NA
v_gene: TRBV7-2
abundance: NA
CDR3aa: CASSLITGQPNYGYTF
CDR3nt: TGTGCCAGCAGCTTAATTACCGGACAGCCTAACTATGGCTACACCTTC

j_gene: TRBJ1-4
d_gene: NA
v_gene: TRBV30
abundance: NA
CDR3aa: CAWSARGEKLFF
CDR3nt: TGTGCCTGGAGTGCCAGGGGAGAAAAACTGTTTTTT

j_gene: TRBJ2-1
d_gene: TRBD2
v_gene: TRBV11-3
abundance: NA
CDR3aa: CASSLALAGVNEQFF
CDR3nt: TGTGCCAGCAGCTTAGCGCTAGCGGGGGTCAATGAGCAGTTCTTC

j_gene: TRBJ2-3
d_gene: TRBD2
v_gene: TRBV7-3
abundance: NA
CDR3aa: CASSSGTSHTDTQYF
CDR3nt: TGTGCCAGCAGCTCAGGGACTAGCCACACAGATACGCAGTATTTT

j_gene: TRBJ2-5
d_gene: NA
v_gene: TRBV27
abundance: NA
CDR3aa: CASSVENPQETQYF
CDR3nt: TGTGCCAGCAGCGTCGAGAACCCACAAGAGACCCAGTACTTC

j_gene: TRBJ2-5
d_gene: NA
v_gene: TRBV29-1
abundance: NA
CDR3aa: CSVESWTRTKYF
CDR3nt: TGCAGCGTTGAATCTTGGACACGTACTAAGTACTTC

j_gene: TRBJ2-7
d_gene: TRBD1
v_gene: TRBV10-3
abundance: NA
CDR3aa: CAISVSGTGGGEQYF
CDR3nt: TGTGCCATCAGTGTGTCGGGGACAGGGGGTGGCGAGCAGTACTTC

j_gene: TRBJ1-6
d_gene: NA
v_gene: TRBV30
abundance: once
CDR3aa: CAVLTGLYNSPLHF
CDR3nt: TGTGCCGTTCTAACGGGTCTCTATAATTCACCCCTCCACTTT

j_gene: TRBJ1-3
d_gene: NA
v_gene: TRBV28
abundance: NA
CDR3aa: CASSPGYSGNTIYF
CDR3nt: TGTGCCAGCAGCCCGGGTTACTCTGGAAACACCATATATTTT

j_gene: TRBJ1-3
d_gene: NA
v_gene: TRBV6-5
abundance: NA
CDR3aa: CASSRGGYSGNTIYF
CDR3nt: TGTGCCAGCAGCAGGGGTGGCTACTCTGGAAACACCATATATTTT

j_gene: TRBJ1-1
d_gene: NA
v_gene: TRBV12-3/TRBV12-4
abundance: NA
CDR3aa: CASSPRNTEAFF
CDR3nt: TGTGCCAGCAGCCCCAGGAACACTGAAGCTTTCTTT

j_gene: TRBJ2-3
d_gene: TRBD1
v_gene: TRBV28
abundance: NA
CDR3aa: CASIGQGGPDTQYF
CDR3nt: TGTGCCAGCATCGGACAGGGGGGTCCAGATACGCAGTATTTT

j_gene: TRBJ1-1
d_gene: NA
v_gene: TRBV18
abundance: NA
CDR3aa: CASSVQTLNTEAFF
CDR3nt: TGTGCCAGCTCCGTCCAGACACTGAACACTGAAGCTTTCTTT

j_gene: TRBJ1-2
d_gene: NA
v_gene: TRBV4-2
abundance: once
CDR3aa: CASSQESGGNYGYTF
CDR3nt: TGTGCCAGCAGCCAAGAATCCGGGGGAAACTATGGCTACACCTTC

j_gene: TRBJ1-5
d_gene: NA
v_gene: TRBV4-2
abundance: NA
CDR3aa: CASSQGGTKDQPQHF
CDR3nt: TGTGCCAGCAGCCAAGGCGGGACGAAGGATCAGCCCCAGCATTTT

j_gene: TRBJ1-2
d_gene: NA
v_gene: TRBV25-1
abundance: NA
CDR3aa: CASKGGGGYTF
CDR3nt: TGTGCCAGCAAAGGCGGGGGAGGCTACACCTTC

j_gene: TRBJ1-2
d_gene: NA
v_gene: TRBV6-2/TRBV6-3
abundance: few
CDR3aa: CASSYNPRGYTF
CDR3nt: TGTGCCAGCAGTTATAACCCTCGGGGCTACACCTTC

j_gene: TRBJ1-5
d_gene: NA
v_gene: TRBV15
abundance: NA
CDR3aa: CATSDRGSNQPQHF
CDR3nt: TGTGCCACCAGCGACCGAGGGTCCAATCAGCCCCAGCATTTT

j_gene: TRBJ2-5
d_gene: NA
v_gene: TRBV30
abundance: NA
CDR3aa: CAWSVLGGSETQYF
CDR3nt: TGTGCCTGGAGTGTATTGGGGGGATCGGAGACCCAGTACTTC

j_gene: TRBJ1-6
d_gene: NA
v_gene: TRBV14
abundance: NA
CDR3aa: CASSQGTVTYSPLHF
CDR3nt: TGTGCCAGCAGCCAAGGGACAGTCACCTATTCACCCCTCCACTTT

j_gene: TRBJ2-3
d_gene: TRBD1
v_gene: TRBV4-1
abundance: few
CDR3aa: CASSPWDSITDTQYF
CDR3nt: TGCGCCAGCAGCCCCTGGGACAGCATCACAGATACGCAGTATTTT

j_gene: TRBJ1-1
d_gene: NA
v_gene: TRBV28
abundance: NA
CDR3aa: CASGSGHTEAFF
CDR3nt: TGTGCCAGCGGTTCAGGTCACACTGAAGCTTTCTTT

j_gene: TRBJ2-7
d_gene: NA
v_gene: TRBV27
abundance: NA
CDR3aa: CASSSTGYEQYF
CDR3nt: TGTGCCAGCAGTTCTACCGGCTACGAGCAGTACTTC

j_gene: TRBJ2-3
d_gene: NA
v_gene: TRBV1
abundance: NA
CDR3aa: CTSSHGSRGGLADTQYF
CDR3nt: TGCACCAGCAGCCACGGATCCCGGGGGGGGTTAGCAGATACGCAGTATTTT

j_gene: TRBJ1-3
d_gene: TRBD1
v_gene: TRBV4-1
abundance: NA
CDR3aa: CASSPGQNFGNTIYF
CDR3nt: TGCGCCAGCAGCCCGGGACAGAACTTTGGAAACACCATATATTTT

j_gene: TRBJ2-5
d_gene: TRBD2
v_gene: TRBV10-3
abundance: NA
CDR3aa: CAISDSGTSLQETQYF
CDR3nt: TGTGCCATCAGTGATTCCGGGACTAGCCTTCAAGAGACCCAGTACTTC